This T cell receptor (beta chain) was sequenced during a study of cytomegalovirus exposure and HLA in healthy donors. The overall study: 81% of 350 to 400 genotyped donors fell in the Caucasian-associated ancestry cluster.

This clone came up a few times. The primer mix had 60 Vbeta and 13 Jbeta primers. The assay was immunoSEQ multiplex PCR, and TCRdb's table has in-frame clones only and misses some. The sample shows about 190,000 clones, around 79% of them seen only once. The CDR3 spans 18 residues. CDR1 MGHDK and CDR2 SYGVNS come from the germline V gene. Trimming removed 3 bases from V and 0 bases from J, with 18 bases in between. This receptor was obtained from a woman between 18 and 29 years old in good health and CMV-seronegative. Sequencing input: PBMCs. The chain is built from TRBV25-1 and TRBJ1-3, with a possible D match to TRBD1 (6 bases). The CDR3, as DNA: TGTGCCAGCAGTGACCGGGACAAGAACGTTTTCTCTGGAAACACCATATATTTT. It yields the protein CASSDRDKNVFSGNTIYF.